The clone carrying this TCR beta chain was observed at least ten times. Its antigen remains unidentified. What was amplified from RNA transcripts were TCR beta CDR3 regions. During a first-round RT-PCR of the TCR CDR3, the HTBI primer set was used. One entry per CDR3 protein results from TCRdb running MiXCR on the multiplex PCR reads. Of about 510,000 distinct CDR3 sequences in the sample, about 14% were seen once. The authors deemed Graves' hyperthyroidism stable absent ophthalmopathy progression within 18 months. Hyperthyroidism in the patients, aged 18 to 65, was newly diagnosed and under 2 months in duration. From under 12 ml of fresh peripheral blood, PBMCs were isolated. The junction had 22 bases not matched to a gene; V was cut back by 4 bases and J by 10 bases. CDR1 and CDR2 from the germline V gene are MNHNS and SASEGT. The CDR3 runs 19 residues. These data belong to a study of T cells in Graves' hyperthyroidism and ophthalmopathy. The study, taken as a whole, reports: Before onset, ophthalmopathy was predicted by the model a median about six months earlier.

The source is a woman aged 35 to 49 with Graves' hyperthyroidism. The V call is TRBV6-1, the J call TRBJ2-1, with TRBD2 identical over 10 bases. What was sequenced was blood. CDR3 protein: CASSAHGTSAIRRGLEQFF. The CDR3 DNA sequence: TGTGCCAGCAGTGCCCACGGGACTAGCGCGATTCGGAGGGGATTGGAGCAGTTCTTC.